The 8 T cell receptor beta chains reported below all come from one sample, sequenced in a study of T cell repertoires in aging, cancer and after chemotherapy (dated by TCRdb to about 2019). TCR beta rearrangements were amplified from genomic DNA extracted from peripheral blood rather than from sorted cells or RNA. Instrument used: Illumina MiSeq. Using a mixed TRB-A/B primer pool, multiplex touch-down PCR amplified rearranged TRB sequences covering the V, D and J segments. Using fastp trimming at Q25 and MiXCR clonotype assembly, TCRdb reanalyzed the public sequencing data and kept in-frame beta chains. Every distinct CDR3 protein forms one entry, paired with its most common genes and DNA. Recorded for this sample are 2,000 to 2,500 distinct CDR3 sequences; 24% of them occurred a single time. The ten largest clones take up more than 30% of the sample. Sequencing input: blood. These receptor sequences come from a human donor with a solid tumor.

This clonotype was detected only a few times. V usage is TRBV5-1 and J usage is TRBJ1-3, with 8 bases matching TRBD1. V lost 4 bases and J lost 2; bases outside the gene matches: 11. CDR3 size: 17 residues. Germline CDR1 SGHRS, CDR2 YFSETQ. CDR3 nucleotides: TGCGCCAGCAGCCTGGTGACGGAGACAGGGGCTGGAAACACCATATATTTT. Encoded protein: CASSLVTETGAGNTIYF.

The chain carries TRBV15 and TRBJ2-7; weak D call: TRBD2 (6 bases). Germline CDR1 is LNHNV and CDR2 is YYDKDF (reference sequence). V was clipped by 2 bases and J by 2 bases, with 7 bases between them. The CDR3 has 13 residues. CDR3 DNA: TGTGCCACCAGCAGATGGGGGGCCTACGAGCAGTACGTC. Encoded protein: CATSRWGAYEQYV.

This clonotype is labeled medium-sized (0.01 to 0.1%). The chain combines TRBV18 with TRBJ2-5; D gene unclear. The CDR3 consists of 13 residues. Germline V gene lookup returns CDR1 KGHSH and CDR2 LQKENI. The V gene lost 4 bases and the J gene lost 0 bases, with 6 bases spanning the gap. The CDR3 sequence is CASSLVDQETQYF. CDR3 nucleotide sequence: TGTGCCAGCTCACTGGTTGACCAAGAGACCCAGTACTTC. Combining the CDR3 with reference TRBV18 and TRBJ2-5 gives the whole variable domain NAGVMQNPRHLVRRRGQEARLRCSPMKGHSHVYWYRQLPEEGLKFMVYLQKENIIDESGMPKERFSAEFPKEGPSILRIQQVVRGDSAAYFCASSLVDQETQYFGPGTRLLVL.

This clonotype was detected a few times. This CDR3 reads CSARSGTAGSEQYF. In nucleotides, the CDR3 is TGCAGTGCACGATCCGGGACAGCAGGCTCCGAGCAGTACTTC. The chain combines TRBV20-1 with TRBJ2-7; 7 nucleotides align to TRBD1. The trim removed 6 bases at V and 6 bases at J, leaving 14 bases unmatched. This CDR3 spans 14 amino acids. CDR1 DFQATT and CDR2 SNEGSKA come from the germline V gene (reference sequence).

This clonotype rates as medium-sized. The CDR3 DNA sequence: TGCAGCGTTGAAGGGCCCTGGGACAGCAAAAATGAAAAACTGTTTTTT. Protein sequence: CSVEGPWDSKNEKLFF. V and J are TRBV29-1 and TRBJ1-4, with TRBD1 matching over 7 bases. CDR1 is SQVTM and CDR2 is ANQGSEA in the germline V gene. The CDR3 extends over 16 amino acids. V was clipped by 1 base and J by 5 bases; unmatched bases: 10.

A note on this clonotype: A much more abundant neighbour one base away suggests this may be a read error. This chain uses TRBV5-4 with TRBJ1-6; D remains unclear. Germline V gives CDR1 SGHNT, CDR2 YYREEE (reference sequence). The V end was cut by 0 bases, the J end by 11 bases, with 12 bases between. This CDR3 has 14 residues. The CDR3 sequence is CASSLGHGNTPLHF. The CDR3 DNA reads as TGTGCCAGCAGCTTGGGACACGGGAATACACCCCTCCACTTT.

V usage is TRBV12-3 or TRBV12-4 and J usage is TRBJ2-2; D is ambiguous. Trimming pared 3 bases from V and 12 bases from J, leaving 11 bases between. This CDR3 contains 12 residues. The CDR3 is CASSFKGRKLFF. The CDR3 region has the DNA TGTGCCAGCAGTTTTAAGGGCCGGAAGCTGTTTTTT.

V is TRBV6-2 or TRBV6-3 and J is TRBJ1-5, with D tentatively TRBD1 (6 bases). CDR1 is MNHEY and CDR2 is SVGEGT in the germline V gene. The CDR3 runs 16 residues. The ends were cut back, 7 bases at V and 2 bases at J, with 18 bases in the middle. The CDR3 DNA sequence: TGTGCCAGCACCGGGGGGGCAGTCTCGGGCAATCAGCCCCAGCATTTT. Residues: CASTGGAVSGNQPQHF.